This TCR beta chain was retrieved from a study of T cells in narcolepsy (dated by TCRdb to the late 2010s). About the study as a whole: Patients with narcolepsy type 1 or type 2 (NT1, NT2) and healthy control donors were enrolled in the study. To look for autoreactive T cells in narcolepsy patients that target self-antigens of hypocretin neurons (hypocretin, TRIB2), the study used TCR Vbeta sequencing to follow clonotypes in blood and CSF.

On the study overall, not on this receptor specifically: Plots comparing CSF and blood CD4+ T cell clonotypes from the same patient highlighted HCRT-specific and TRIB2-specific autoreactive clonotypes. Autoreactive clonotypes were reported to be detected serially in the blood of the same patients and of different patients, but not in the blood of healthy controls. Numbers of sequenced blood memory CD4+ clonotypes were comparable, averaging roughly 37,000 in patients and roughly 35,000 in controls. No sequences matching autoreactive T cell clones were present in some of the blood memory CD4+ repertoires from patients and controls.

For TCR Vbeta sequencing, memory CD4+ T cells were sorted ex vivo from the peripheral blood of both healthy controls and narcolepsy patients. With regard to this clone: Its specific antigen is unknown. Per-nucleotide qualities are absent, and no much larger clonotype sits a single base away.

The library was generated by the immunoSEQ multiplex PCR assay. Here the immuneACCESS table is served through TCRdb, limited to in-frame sequences with V and J called. Missing clones are a known gap in these copies; in checked studies unresolved V genes cover under half, and the rest lacks a known reason. The sample table contains fewer than 35,000 clones; only one count was recorded for 83% of them. The ten top clones hold about 3% of the sample. The CDR3 sequence holds 15 residues, the cysteine and phenylalanine included. The kept DNA is CDR3 alone, 45 bases in frame from the first base. Relative to germline, V is 5 bases shorter and J is 0 bases shorter, with 13 bases between their ends. From a lookup of the germline V gene, CDR1 and CDR2 are SGHTA and FQGTGA.

Sequencing input: CD45RA- memory CD4+ T cells from PBMCs. What this sample's cell subset or site label stands for: memory T cells sorted ex vivo from peripheral blood. The clonotype was recovered from a human donor with narcolepsy. The rearranged chain carries TRBV7-3 and TRBJ2-5, with the D assignment possibly TRBD1 or TRBD2, given 7 matching bases for each. The DNA sequence is TGTGCCAGCAGCCAGAGCGGGACAGACCAAGAGACCCAGTACTTC. It codes for CASSQSGTDQETQYF.